Below, 19 T cell receptor beta chains from the same sample are listed, as sequenced in a study of brain T cells in children with intractable seizures. This table comes from immunoSEQ multiplex PCR, and its TCRdb copy is limited to in-frame clones, with some not included. The table includes about 76,000 clones, under 95% detected once. The sequences come from peripheral blood, collected at surgery. The source of these receptors is a boy younger than two with tuberous sclerosis and intractable seizures.

This chain joins TRBV4-1 and TRBJ2-2, with unresolved D. V was trimmed by 0 bases and J by 4 bases, leaving 9 bases between them. Germline CDR1 is MGHRA and CDR2 is YSYEKL. The CDR3 extends over 15 amino acids. CDR3 nucleotide sequence: TGCGCCAGCAGCCAAGAACCGGGTATCACCGGGGAGCTGTTTTTT. Its translation is CASSQEPGITGELFF.

The chain uses TRBV29-1 and TRBJ1-1, with 7 bases aligning to TRBD1. This CDR3 region has 13 residues. Germline trimming cut 5 bases from V and 5 bases from J; bases unmatched to any gene: 8. Looked up from germline, CDR1 is SQVTM and CDR2 is ANQGSEA. CDR3 protein: CSVLRQGGTEAFF. The CDR3 DNA reads TGCAGCGTTCTTAGACAGGGAGGGACTGAAGCTTTCTTT.

This chain links TRBV10-2 with TRBJ2-5, with D uncertain. Trimming stripped 0 bases from V and 7 bases from J, with 15 bases between. Per germline, CDR1 WSHSY and CDR2 SAAADI. The CDR3 totals 15 residues. CDR3 sequence reads: CASSESTDLHGTQYF. In DNA, the CDR3 is TGCGCCAGCAGTGAGTCTACGGACCTACATGGGACCCAGTACTTC.

V and J are TRBV21-1 and TRBJ1-1. TRBV21-1 constitutes a pseudogene. CDR3 size: 18 residues. The CDR3 nucleotides are TGTGCCAGCAGCAAAAGGTCCCGGGGCCGCCGGATGAACACTGAAGCTTTCTTT. Its translation: CASSKRSRGRRMNTEAFF.

This sequence joins TRBV15 and TRBJ1-5; 12 bases are shared with TRBD1. Per germline, CDR1 LNHNV and CDR2 YYDKDF (reference sequence). This CDR3 comprises 14 residues. Trimming took 9 bases from V and 6 from J; bases not matched to a gene: 6. The CDR3 region is CATAPGQGAQPQHF. The CDR3 nucleotides are TGTGCCACAGCTCCGGGACAGGGGGCTCAGCCCCAGCATTTT. The complete variable domain, with remaining parts taken from reference TRBV15 and TRBJ1-5, reads DAMVIQNPRYQVTQFGKPVTLSCSQTLNHNVMYWYQQKSSQAPKLLFHYYDKDFNNEADTPDNFQSRRPNTSFCFLDIRSPGLGDTAMYLCATAPGQGAQPQHFGDGTRLSIL.

The rearrangement links TRBV7-8 to TRBJ1-1; D is unresolved. The CDR3 totals 12 residues. CDR1 is SGHVS, CDR2 FQNEAQ, per germline. Trimming removed 7 bases at V and 1 base at J, with 7 bases between. Here the CDR3 DNA reads TGTGCCAGCACCTCCGGGAACACTGAAGCTTTCTTT. It encodes CASTSGNTEAFF.

This chain joins TRBV6-2 or TRBV6-3 and TRBJ1-5, with no clear D. This CDR3 is 14 amino acids long. Trimming removed 4 bases from V and 5 bases from J, with 12 bases in between. Germline V gene sequence: CDR1 MNHEY, CDR2 SVGEGT. CDR3 in amino acids: CASSLHPGDQPQHF. Here the CDR3 DNA reads TGTGCCAGCAGTTTACACCCTGGGGATCAGCCCCAGCATTTT.

The genes are TRBV10-3 and TRBJ1-5, with D tentatively TRBD1 (6 bases). CDR3 length: 14 amino acids. Germline lookup yields CDR1 ENHRY and CDR2 SYGVKD. The V gene lost 10 bases and the J gene lost 6 bases, with 19 bases spanning the gap. The CDR3: CATQRGRGIQPQHF. CDR3 coding DNA: TGTGCCACCCAACGGGGGCGCGGTATTCAGCCCCAGCATTTT.

The chain combines TRBV15 with TRBJ1-3, with D tentatively TRBD1 (6 bases). The germline CDR1 and CDR2 sequences are LNHNV and YYDKDF (reference sequence). Trimming cost V 1 base and J 3 bases, with 7 bases left between them. The CDR3 has 14 residues. CDR3 sequence reads: CATSRGTVGNTIYF. The CDR3 coding sequence is TGTGCCACCAGCAGAGGGACAGTTGGAAACACCATATATTTT.

The chain couples TRBV29-1 to TRBJ2-3, with D hard to call. Trimming removed 5 bases from V and 0 bases from J, with 12 bases in between. The CDR3 totals 14 residues. The germline CDR1 and CDR2 sequences are SQVTM and ANQGSEA. The CDR3 loop is CSVKKLGSTDTQYF. The CDR3 DNA reads TGCAGCGTTAAGAAACTCGGTAGCACAGATACGCAGTATTTT.

This CDR3 is CASSQAVVTGGNTQYF. CDR3 DNA sequence: TGTGCCAGCAGCCAAGCTGTGGTGACGGGAGGGAATACGCAGTATTTT. The chain combines TRBV3-1 (or the pseudogene TRBV3-2) with TRBJ2-3; 8 bases are shared with TRBD2. This CDR3 is built from 16 residues. Germline V lookup: CDR1 LGHDT, CDR2 YNNKEL (reference sequence). The J segment lost 7 bases and the V segment lost 1 base, leaving 10 bases of the junction unmatched.

The chain joins TRBV5-1 to TRBJ2-5; D remains unclear. V was shortened by 3 bases and J by 0 bases, with 6 bases between the two germline ends. The CDR3 length is 13 residues. Per germline, CDR1 SGHRS and CDR2 YFSETQ. Here the CDR3 DNA reads TGCGCCAGCAGCTATCTGGACCAAGAGACCCAGTACTTC. Residues: CASSYLDQETQYF.

The CDR3 here is CASSLLQGYNQPQHF. The CDR3 nucleotides read TGTGCCAGCAGTTTATTACAGGGGTACAATCAGCCCCAGCATTTT. The chain recombines TRBV28 with TRBJ1-5; 7 nucleotides align to TRBD1. This CDR3 is built from 15 residues. V trimming: 1 base; J trimming: 3 bases; junction bases outside the gene matches: 3. From germline, CDR1 is MDHEN and CDR2 SYDVKM.

The V gene is TRBV30, the J gene TRBJ2-5, with 9 positions matching TRBD2. V trimming: 5 bases; J trimming: 5 bases; junction bases outside the gene matches: 6. The CDR3 extends over 13 amino acids. The V gene's germline CDR1 is GTSNPN and CDR2 SVGIG (reference sequence). The CDR3 loop is CAWASGGQETQYF. In nucleotides, the CDR3 is TGTGCCTGGGCGAGCGGGGGGCAGGAGACCCAGTACTTC.

This sequence joins TRBV6-1 and TRBJ2-3; 7 positions agree with TRBD1. CDR1 MNHNS and CDR2 SASEGT come from the germline V gene. V gave up 4 bases and J gave up 6 bases; unmatched junction bases: 16. The CDR3 length is 17 residues. CDR3 residues: CASSGPRQGLTLDTQYF. CDR3 in DNA: TGTGCCAGCAGTGGCCCCCGACAGGGCTTGACGTTGGATACGCAGTATTTT.

This chain uses TRBV7-9 with TRBJ1-4; no clear D gene. Trimming removed 4 bases at V and 4 bases at J, with 13 bases between. The CDR3 runs to 15 residues. Germline-derived CDR1 and CDR2 are SEHNR and FQNEAQ (reference sequence). The CDR3 DNA reads TGTGCCAGCAGCTCTGACCGGCCCCTTAATGAAAAACTGTTTTTT. It codes for CASSSDRPLNEKLFF.

V gene TRBV7-2 combines with J gene TRBJ2-7; no clear D gene. V lost 1 base and J 0 bases, leaving 13 bases between the germline ends. The CDR3 loop spans 16 amino acids. The V gene's germline CDR1 is SGHTA and CDR2 FQGNSA. The CDR3 DNA is TGTGCCAGCAGCTTAGTTGGCCAGTCCAGCTCCTACGAGCAGTACTTC. Protein sequence: CASSLVGQSSSYEQYF.

CDR3 in DNA: TGTGCCATCAGACTAGCGGGTGACAATGAGCAGTTCTTC. Its translation: CAIRLAGDNEQFF. The chain carries TRBV6-6 and TRBJ2-1, with 10 bases fitting TRBD2. Germline values: CDR1 MNHNY, CDR2 SVGAGI (reference sequence). CDR3 size: 13 residues. The trim removed 10 bases at V and 5 bases at J, leaving 5 bases unmatched.

CDR3 in amino acids: CASSVIGLLTDTQYF. In DNA, the CDR3 is TGTGCCAGCAGCGTGATCGGACTACTCACAGATACGCAGTATTTT. The rearrangement joins TRBV5-4 to TRBJ2-3; tentative D call: TRBD2 (6 bases). CDR3 length equals 15 residues. CDR1 SGHNT and CDR2 YYREEE come from the germline V gene (reference sequence). V lost 4 bases, J lost 2 bases, and 14 bases lay in between.